These T cell receptor beta chains were read from a single sample in a study of Tregs in tolerant kidney transplant recipients. The method was immunoSEQ multiplex PCR; TCRdb's version includes in-frame clones alone and lacks a portion of them. The sample includes 15,000 to 17,000 clones, roughly 50% seen only once; the top ten take approximately 3%. What these receptors recognize is not known. Source: CD4+ T cells from blood cultured with allogeneic cells, taken before the transplant. Source of these receptors: a human patient who received a combined kidney and bone marrow transplant. The CDR3 runs from the conserved cysteine through the conserved F or W. Fields, in order: V gene, D gene, J gene, clone size, CDR3 DNA, CDR3 protein. The D gene is left open where the match is weak. Clone size is given for some rows only: seen once, a few or many times, or a class if the clone is expanded.

v_gene: TRBV7-2; d_gene: NA; j_gene: TRBJ2-1; abundance: once; CDR3nt: TGTGCCAGCAGCTTTCCCTATGATGAGCAGTTCTTC; CDR3aa: CASSFPYDEQFF
v_gene: TRBV4-2; d_gene: NA; j_gene: TRBJ1-5; abundance: NA; CDR3nt: TGTGCCAGCAGCCAAGATAGGGGATCTCAGCCCCAGCATTTT; CDR3aa: CASSQDRGSQPQHF
v_gene: TRBV9; d_gene: TRBD1; j_gene: TRBJ1-6; abundance: NA; CDR3nt: TGTGCCAGCAGCGCCGGGACAGGGGGCTCACCCCTCCACTTT; CDR3aa: CASSAGTGGSPLHF
v_gene: TRBV13; d_gene: NA; j_gene: TRBJ2-5; abundance: NA; CDR3nt: TGTGCCAGCAGCATCTGGGGCAGAGAGACCCAGTACTTC; CDR3aa: CASSIWGRETQYF
v_gene: TRBV5-1; d_gene: TRBD2; j_gene: TRBJ2-1; abundance: NA; CDR3nt: TGCGCCAGCAGCCCGGGAAGCGGGGGGGTCTACAATGAGCAGTTCTTC; CDR3aa: CASSPGSGGVYNEQFF
v_gene: TRBV18; d_gene: NA; j_gene: TRBJ2-6; abundance: NA; CDR3nt: TGTGCCAGCTCACCAGGAGGGGGCACTGGGGCCAACGTCCTGACTTTC; CDR3aa: CASSPGGGTGANVLTF
v_gene: TRBV7-2; d_gene: NA; j_gene: TRBJ1-1; abundance: once; CDR3nt: TGTGCCAGCAGCTTAAGCCCTAGTCACACTGAAGCTTTCTTT; CDR3aa: CASSLSPSHTEAFF
v_gene: TRBV6-5; d_gene: NA; j_gene: TRBJ1-2; abundance: NA; CDR3nt: TGTGCCAGCAGTTACTCGCACAGGACGGCCTATGGCTACACCTTC; CDR3aa: CASSYSHRTAYGYTF
v_gene: TRBV6-1; d_gene: NA; j_gene: TRBJ1-1; abundance: NA; CDR3nt: TGTGCCAGCAGTGTTTTCTACAGGGCCAACACTGAAGCTTTCTTT; CDR3aa: CASSVFYRANTEAFF
v_gene: TRBV27; d_gene: NA; j_gene: TRBJ2-7; abundance: NA; CDR3nt: TGTGCCAGCAGTTCCCCCAGGGTTACCTACGAGCAGTACTTC; CDR3aa: CASSSPRVTYEQYF
v_gene: TRBV7-6; d_gene: NA; j_gene: TRBJ2-7; abundance: NA; CDR3nt: TGTGCCAGCAGCTTAACGTTGGCCAGCTCCTACGAGCAGTACTTC; CDR3aa: CASSLTLASSYEQYF
v_gene: TRBV7-3; d_gene: NA; j_gene: TRBJ1-2; abundance: NA; CDR3nt: TGTGCCAGCAGCCTCGGGGGTGAAGGTCAATATGGCTACACCTTC; CDR3aa: CASSLGGEGQYGYTF
v_gene: TRBV5-4; d_gene: NA; j_gene: TRBJ2-2; abundance: NA; CDR3nt: TGTGCCAGCAGCAATATCCTCACCGGGGAGCTGTTTTTT; CDR3aa: CASSNILTGELFF
v_gene: TRBV6-6; d_gene: TRBD1; j_gene: TRBJ2-7; abundance: NA; CDR3nt: TGTGCCAGCAGTTCCCGGGACAGGACCTACGAGCAGTACTTC; CDR3aa: CASSSRDRTYEQYF
v_gene: TRBV30; d_gene: TRBD2; j_gene: TRBJ2-1; abundance: NA; CDR3nt: TGTGCCTCCACCGGGACTAGCGGATACAATGAGCAGTTCTTC; CDR3aa: CASTGTSGYNEQFF
v_gene: TRBV19; d_gene: NA; j_gene: TRBJ2-3; abundance: NA; CDR3nt: TGTGCCAGTAGTATACGTGATACGCAGTATTTT; CDR3aa: CASSIRDTQYF
v_gene: TRBV9; d_gene: TRBD1; j_gene: TRBJ2-1; abundance: NA; CDR3nt: TGTGCCAGCAGCGTTACAGGGGGCGTCTATGAGCAGTTCTTC; CDR3aa: CASSVTGGVYEQFF
v_gene: TRBV6-6; d_gene: NA; j_gene: TRBJ2-5; abundance: NA; CDR3nt: TGTGCCAGCAGTTTCCCCGGATCAGGCCTGGAGACCCAGTACTTC; CDR3aa: CASSFPGSGLETQYF
v_gene: TRBV6-1; d_gene: NA; j_gene: TRBJ1-2; abundance: few; CDR3nt: TGTGCCAGCAGTCCCGACAGACTCTATGGCTACACCTTC; CDR3aa: CASSPDRLYGYTF
v_gene: TRBV11-3; d_gene: NA; j_gene: TRBJ1-2; abundance: NA; CDR3nt: TGTGCCAGCAGCTTAGATCCGGGTAATGGCTACACCTTC; CDR3aa: CASSLDPGNGYTF
v_gene: TRBV30; d_gene: NA; j_gene: TRBJ1-2; abundance: NA; CDR3nt: TGTGCCTGGGGACGGACGCTGAGGGGGAGCTATGGCTACACCTTC; CDR3aa: CAWGRTLRGSYGYTF
v_gene: TRBV4-3; d_gene: TRBD2; j_gene: TRBJ2-3; abundance: NA; CDR3nt: TGCGCCAGCAGCCAAGCCTCCAAACTAGCGGGGACCACAGATACGCAGTATTTT; CDR3aa: CASSQASKLAGTTDTQYF
v_gene: TRBV5-1; d_gene: TRBD1; j_gene: TRBJ2-3; abundance: NA; CDR3nt: TGCGCCAGCGGGGCGGGACAGGGGTTCGGAGATACGCAGTATTTT; CDR3aa: CASGAGQGFGDTQYF
v_gene: TRBV6-1; d_gene: NA; j_gene: TRBJ2-1; abundance: NA; CDR3nt: TGTGCCAGCAGCCGTAGCCCCTTACAGTTCTTC; CDR3aa: CASSRSPLQFF
v_gene: TRBV7-2; d_gene: TRBD2; j_gene: TRBJ2-2; abundance: NA; CDR3nt: TGTGCCAGCAGCTCTGCGCCGCCTAGCGGGGGGGCCGGCACCGGGGAGCTGTTTTTT; CDR3aa: CASSSAPPSGGAGTGELFF
v_gene: TRBV19; d_gene: TRBD1; j_gene: TRBJ1-3; abundance: NA; CDR3nt: TGTGCCAGTAGCTACGGGACAGGGCGCTCTGGAAACACCATATATTTT; CDR3aa: CASSYGTGRSGNTIYF
v_gene: TRBV14; d_gene: NA; j_gene: TRBJ2-2; abundance: NA; CDR3nt: TGTGCCAGCAGCCGCAAGGTGTATGAGACTACTAACGCCGGGGAGCTGTTTTTT; CDR3aa: CASSRKVYETTNAGELFF
v_gene: TRBV5-4; d_gene: TRBD1; j_gene: TRBJ2-1; abundance: NA; CDR3nt: TGTGCCAGCAGCCACCCCCCGGGACAGGGGGGCAATGAGCAGTTCTTC; CDR3aa: CASSHPPGQGGNEQFF
v_gene: TRBV4-3; d_gene: NA; j_gene: TRBJ2-7; abundance: NA; CDR3nt: TGCGCCAGCAGCCAAGATACCGCAGGTTCCGAGCAGTACTTC; CDR3aa: CASSQDTAGSEQYF
v_gene: TRBV5-4; d_gene: TRBD1; j_gene: TRBJ1-6; abundance: NA; CDR3nt: TGTGCCAGCAGCTCAAAAAAAGAGGGACAGGACTCACCCCTCCACTTT; CDR3aa: CASSSKKEGQDSPLHF
v_gene: TRBV11-3; d_gene: TRBD2; j_gene: TRBJ2-1; abundance: NA; CDR3nt: TGTGCCAGCAGCTTAGAGGGGACTAGCCCATCCAGAAAAATTCAGTTCTTC; CDR3aa: CASSLEGTSPSRKIQFF
v_gene: TRBV5-1; d_gene: TRBD1; j_gene: TRBJ1-4; abundance: NA; CDR3nt: TGCGCCAGCAGCCTATCTGGACAGGGGAGGCGGTTAGGAGAAAAACTGTTTTTT; CDR3aa: CASSLSGQGRRLGEKLFF
v_gene: TRBV30; d_gene: NA; j_gene: TRBJ2-6; abundance: few; CDR3nt: TGTGCCTTTTACTATGGGGCCAACGTCCTGACTTTC; CDR3aa: CAFYYGANVLTF